A single sample gave rise to the 15 T cell receptor beta chains below, sequenced in a study of regulatory T cells in long-lasting Graves disease (dated by TCRdb to about 2021). Read against the paper, the sample's time point label means: newly diagnosed GD, antithyroid drugs for less than 3 months. RNA was extracted from PBMCs in TRIzol for both TCR sequencing and RNA sequencing. The library was produced with multiplex PCR. The sample was run on an Illumina HiSeq 4000. TCR beta libraries were built with iRepertoire HTBI primers and Arm-PCR amplification of CDR3 regions. TCRdb redid the processing of the public reads, applying fastp at Q25 and MiXCR, and retained in-frame beta chains. Under each unique CDR3 protein, matching rows form one entry showing the most common genes and DNA. In this sample the table shows about 380,000 distinct CDR3 sequences, roughly a sixth of which occur a single time. Approximately 21% of the sample comes from the top ten.

The material was peripheral blood mononuclear cells (PBMCs), obtained at new diagnosis, from a patient treated with antithyroid drugs. All receptors come from a female donor with Graves disease.

This clonotype was counted many times. In DNA form, the CDR3 reads TGTGCCAGCAGCCAAGATCCGAAGACCCAGTACTTC. Amino acids: CASSQDPKTQYF. The rearrangement links TRBV14 to TRBJ2-5, with unresolved D. The germline gives CDR1 SGHDN, CDR2 FVKESK. The CDR3 contains 12 residues. Trimming took off 0 bases at V and 6 bases at J, with 5 bases between the two ends.

This clonotype was observed at least ten times. This sequence joins TRBV2 and TRBJ2-1, with 10 positions matching TRBD2. The germline gives CDR1 SNHLY, CDR2 FYNNEI. This CDR3 contains 16 residues. V lost 4 bases to trimming and J lost 3 bases; unmatched junction nucleotides: 6. The CDR3 region has the DNA TGTGCCAGCAGTGCCATAGCGGGAGGTGGCTACAATGAGCAGTTCTTC. Translated, it gives CASSAIAGGGYNEQFF.

V and J are TRBV6-9 and TRBJ1-3, with a possible D match to TRBD1 (6 bases). CDR3 length: 15 residues. Germline values: CDR1 MNHGY, CDR2 SVAAGI. V was cut by 4 bases and J by 2 bases, with 12 bases left in between. The CDR3 DNA reads as TGTGCCAGCAGTTGGAAACAGGGAGCTGGAAACACCATATATTTT. Translated, it gives CASSWKQGAGNTIYF.

At least ten counts were recorded for this clonotype. CDR3 sequence: CASSQSNRDGYEQYF. Here the CDR3 DNA reads TGCGCCAGCAGCCAATCCAACCGGGACGGCTACGAGCAGTACTTC. V gene TRBV4-3 combines with J gene TRBJ2-7; possibly TRBD1 or TRBD2 for D (5 bases each). This CDR3 is 15 amino acids long. The V end lost 2 bases, the J end lost 3 bases, and 14 bases lay between the germline ends. The V gene's germline CDR1 is LGHNA and CDR2 YSLEER.

This clonotype was seen repeatedly, ten times or more. The gene calls are TRBV27 and TRBJ2-7; maybe TRBD2 (6 bases). Looked up from germline, CDR1 is MNHEY and CDR2 is SMNVEV (reference sequence). The CDR3 runs to 15 residues. V was shortened by 2 bases and J by 0 bases, with 11 bases between the two germline ends. CDR3 bases: TGTGCCAGCAGTTTACCTCCGGGACTCTCCTACGAGCAGTACTTC. It codes for CASSLPPGLSYEQYF.

There are many counts of this clonotype. V gene TRBV20-1 combines with J gene TRBJ2-3; D is undetermined. The CDR3 is 14 residues long. Germline CDR1 is DFQATT and CDR2 is SNEGSKA (reference sequence). Deletions cut 1 base from V and 6 bases from J, with 14 bases between. CDR3 in amino acids: CSARGLFLWDTQYF. DNA of the CDR3: TGCAGTGCTAGAGGGCTCTTTCTTTGGGATACGCAGTATTTT.

This clonotype was recorded at least ten times. The rearrangement joins TRBV3-1 to TRBJ2-2; TRBD2 matches at 7 bases. Germline loops: CDR1 LGHDT, CDR2 YNNKEL (reference sequence). The CDR3 contains 17 residues. The trim removed 1 base at V and 2 bases at J, leaving 7 bases unmatched. CDR3 sequence (DNA): TGTGCCAGCAGCCAAGTGGCTAGCGGAATCAACACCGGGGAGCTGTTTTTT. It specifies CASSQVASGINTGELFF.

This clonotype was seen repeatedly, ten times or more. The chain carries TRBV4-3 and TRBJ1-1; a possible D gene is TRBD1 (5 bases). This CDR3 region has 14 residues. Per the germline V gene, CDR1 is LGHNA and CDR2 is YSLEER. Trimming removed 2 bases from V and 4 bases from J, with 11 bases in between. CDR3 region: CASSQQGSGTEAFF. CDR3 in DNA: TGCGCCAGCAGCCAACAGGGAAGCGGCACTGAAGCTTTCTTT.

This clonotype has a count of ten or more. J is TRBJ2-7 and V is TRBV28, with D possibly TRBD1 on 5 matching bases. Per the germline V gene, CDR1 is MDHEN and CDR2 is SYDVKM. V lost 5 bases, J lost 0 bases, and 20 bases lay in between. This CDR3 is 17 amino acids long. CDR3 DNA sequence: TGTGCCAGCAGTGCGCTTGTATCGGACACGAGCTCCTACGAGCAGTACTTC. Translating it yields CASSALVSDTSSYEQYF.

This clonotype was found a few times. The chain links TRBV12-3 or TRBV12-4 to TRBJ2-3; tentative D call: TRBD2 (6 bases). The CDR3 covers 16 residues. Trimming shortened V by 7 bases and J by 3 bases, and 20 bases separated the two germline ends. The DNA of the CDR3 is TGTGCCAGCACCCTCAGGTGGTGGGGGAGGACAGATACGCAGTATTTT. Amino acid sequence: CASTLRWWGRTDTQYF.

As for this clonotype: This CDR3 fails to terminate in the conserved phenylalanine or tryptophan, so it likely reflects a read error. V is TRBV6-1 and J is TRBJ1-5; D call uncertain. This CDR3 has 14 amino acids. Trimming left V 8 bases short and J 6 bases short, with 17 bases between. Germline V gene sequence: CDR1 MNHNS, CDR2 SASEGT. CDR3: CASLRSGKGQPQHL. CDR3 in DNA: TGTGCCAGCCTAAGGAGCGGGAAGGGTCAGCCCCAGCATCTT.

The chain carries TRBV6-4 and TRBJ1-3; D remains unclear. Germline CDR1 MRHNA, CDR2 SNTAGT. The CDR3 spans 16 residues. Between the trimmed V and J ends, which lost 6 bases and 15 bases, there was a span of 30 bases. The CDR3 here is CASSPASGETRKHPYF. CDR3 coding DNA: TGTGCCAGCAGCCCCGCTTCCGGGGAGACACGGAAACACCCATATTTT.

This sequence joins TRBV10-3 and TRBJ1-3, with a weak D call TRBD1 (6 bases). Germline lookup yields CDR1 ENHRY and CDR2 SYGVKD. Between the trimmed V and J ends, which lost 2 bases and 3 bases, there was a span of 17 bases. This CDR3 is built from 17 residues. In nucleotides, the CDR3 is TGTGCCATCAGTGAGGCCAGGGCACAGGGCTTTGGAAACACCATATATTTT. Translating gives CAISEARAQGFGNTIYF.

This clonotype was recorded many times. The gene calls are TRBV20-1 and TRBJ1-6, with D hard to call. V was clipped by 3 bases and J by 7 bases, with 19 bases between them. CDR1 and CDR2 (germline): DFQATT, SNEGSKA (reference sequence). The CDR3 runs to 16 residues. DNA for the CDR3: TGCAGTGCTAGCACTGCTTCTCCACTCCCCAATTCACCCCTCCACTTT. It yields the protein CSASTASPLPNSPLHF.

This clonotype was observed many times. This rearrangement joins TRBV5-1 to TRBJ2-2; 7 nucleotides match TRBD1. With 5 bases clipped from V and 6 bases from J, the junction kept 10 bases outside the gene matches. The CDR3 length is 15 residues. Germline V lookup: CDR1 SGHRS, CDR2 YFSETQ. The CDR3 DNA reads as TGCGCCAGCAGAATTCAGGGGGATCGGTCCGGGGAGCTGTTTTTT. Protein product: CASRIQGDRSGELFF. The entire variable domain, with the rest obtained from reference TRBV5-1 and TRBJ2-2, is as follows: KAGVTQTPRYLIKTRGQQVTLSCSPISGHRSVSWYQQTPGQGLQFLFEYFSETQRNKGNFPGRFSGRQFSNSRSEMNVSTLELGDSALYLCASRIQGDRSGELFFGEGSRLTVL.